This TCR beta chain was recorded in a study of T cell repertoires in ileal Crohn's disease. J lost 3 bases, V lost 2 bases, and 3 bases had no gene match. From germline, CDR1 is MNHEY and CDR2 SVGAGI. The CDR3 loop spans 15 amino acids. Libraries were prepared by immunoSEQ multiplex PCR; TCRdb keeps only in-frame clonotypes and omits some of them. This table holds thousands of clones, over 60% found once. Sequences were obtained from ileal tissue. V is TRBV6-5 and J is TRBJ2-1; TRBD2 aligns across 8 bases. This TCR was sampled from an adult with Crohn's disease. CDR3 nucleotides: TGTGCCAGCAGTTACGTAGCGGGGCTCTACAATGAGCAGTTCTTC. Translated: CASSYVAGLYNEQFF.